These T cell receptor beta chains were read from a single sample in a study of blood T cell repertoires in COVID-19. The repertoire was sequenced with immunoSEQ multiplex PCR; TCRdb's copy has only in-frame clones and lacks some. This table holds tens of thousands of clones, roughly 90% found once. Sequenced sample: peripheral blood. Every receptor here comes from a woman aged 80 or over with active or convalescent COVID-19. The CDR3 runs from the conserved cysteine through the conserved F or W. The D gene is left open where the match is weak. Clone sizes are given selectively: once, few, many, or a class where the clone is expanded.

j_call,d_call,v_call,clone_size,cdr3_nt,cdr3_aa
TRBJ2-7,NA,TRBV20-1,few,TGCAGTGCTAGTCAGGGGCGTCTGGGGGAGCAGTACTTC,CSASQGRLGEQYF
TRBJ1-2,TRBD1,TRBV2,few,TGTGCCAGCAGTGAAGAATTTGCAGGCAGGGGGTCTGGCTACACCTTC,CASSEEFAGRGSGYTF
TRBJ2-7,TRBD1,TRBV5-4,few,TGTGCCAGCAGCTTTGGGACAGGGACCGGGCCCTACGAGCAGTACTTC,CASSFGTGTGPYEQYF
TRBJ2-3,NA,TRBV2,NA,TGTGCCAGCAGTGAGGAGTATGCGGATACGCAGTATTTT,CASSEEYADTQYF
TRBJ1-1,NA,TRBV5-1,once,TGCGCCAGCAGCCCGGGGTCGTTACCTGAAGCTTTCTTT,CASSPGSLPEAFF
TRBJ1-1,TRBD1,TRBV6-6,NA,TGTGCCAGCAGTTCCCTAGACAGGGCGAACACTGAAGCTTTCTTT,CASSSLDRANTEAFF
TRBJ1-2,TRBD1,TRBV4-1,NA,TGCGCCAGCAGCCAAGCGGGACAGGGGTTAAACTATGGCTACACCTTC,CASSQAGQGLNYGYTF
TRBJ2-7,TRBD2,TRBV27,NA,TGTGCCAGCAGTAGCAGCGGGGGTAGCAACGAGCAGTACTTC,CASSSSGGSNEQYF
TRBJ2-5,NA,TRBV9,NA,TGTGCCAGCAGCGTAAGAACTAACAAAGAGACCCAGTACTTC,CASSVRTNKETQYF
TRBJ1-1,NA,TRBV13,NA,TGTGCCAGCAGCTTAGGAAGGGGGAACAGGAGGAACACTGAAGCTTTCTTT,CASSLGRGNRRNTEAFF
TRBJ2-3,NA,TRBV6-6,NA,TGTGCCAGCAGTTACAGTCCCTTACTGGCAGATACGCAGTATTTT,CASSYSPLLADTQYF
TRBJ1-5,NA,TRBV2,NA,TGTGCCAGCAGTGGACAGATAAGCAATCAGCCCCAGCATTTT,CASSGQISNQPQHF
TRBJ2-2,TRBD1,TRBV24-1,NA,TGTGCCACCAGTGACCAGAGGGGGCGCGCCGGGGAGCTGTTTTTT,CATSDQRGRAGELFF
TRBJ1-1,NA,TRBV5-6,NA,TGTGCCAGCAGCTTCCGGAACACTGAAGCTTTCTTT,CASSFRNTEAFF
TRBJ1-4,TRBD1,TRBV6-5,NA,TGTGCCAGCAGTTACTCCCGGACAGGGTTCCTGGCATTT,CASSYSRTGFLAF
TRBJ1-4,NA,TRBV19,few,TGTGCCAGTACCGATAGTGAAAAACTGTTTTTT,CASTDSEKLFF
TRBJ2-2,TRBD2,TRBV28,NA,TGTGCCAGCAGTTTATGGAGACTAGCGGGGGGGCCCGGGGAGCTGTTTTTT,CASSLWRLAGGPGELFF
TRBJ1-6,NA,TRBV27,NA,TGTGCCAGCAGACGGACCAGGGAAAGCTCCTATAATTCACCCCTCCACTTT,CASRRTRESSYNSPLHF
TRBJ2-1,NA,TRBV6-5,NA,TGTGCCAGCAGTTCCCGGGACTTGGCCTACAATGAGCAGTTCTTC,CASSSRDLAYNEQFF
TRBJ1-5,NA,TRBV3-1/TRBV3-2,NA,TGTGCCAGCAGCCAAGATGTGAATGTACGGCAGCCCCAGCATTTT,CASSQDVNVRQPQHF
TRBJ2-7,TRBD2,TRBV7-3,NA,TGTGCCCCCGGACCGGCTAGCGGGGGACCCTTAACCTACGAGCAGTACTTC,CAPGPASGGPLTYEQYF
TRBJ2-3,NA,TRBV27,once,TGTGCCAGCAGACAGGACCGTTTACCCCCCTCCACAGATACGCAGTATTTT,CASRQDRLPPSTDTQYF
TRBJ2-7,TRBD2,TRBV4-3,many,TGCGCCAGCAGCCAAGATTCAGCAACTAGCGGGGTACACTACGAGCAGTACTTC,CASSQDSATSGVHYEQYF
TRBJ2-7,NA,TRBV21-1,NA,TGTGCCAGCAGCAAGTCGACTAGCGGGGGGAACTACGAGCAGTACTTC,CASSKSTSGGNYEQYF
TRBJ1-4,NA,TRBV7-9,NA,TGTGCCAGCAGCTTAGATGCAGGCGTTAATGAAAAACTGTTTTTT,CASSLDAGVNEKLFF
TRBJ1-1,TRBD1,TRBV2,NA,TGTGCCATCGCCCGACAGGGGTACACTGAAGCTTTCTTT,CAIARQGYTEAFF
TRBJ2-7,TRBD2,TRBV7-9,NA,TGTGCCAGCAGCTTGTTGACTAGCGGGGGATACGAGCAGTACTTC,CASSLLTSGGYEQYF
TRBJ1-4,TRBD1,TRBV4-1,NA,TGCGCCAGCAGCCAGGGACAGCTACCAACTAATGAAAAACTGTTTTTT,CASSQGQLPTNEKLFF
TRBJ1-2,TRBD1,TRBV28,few,TGTGCCAGCAGCGACAGGGGTAACTATGGCTACACCTTC,CASSDRGNYGYTF
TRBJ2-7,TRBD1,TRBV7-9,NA,TGTGCCAGCAGAACCGGGACAGCGTCCTACGAGCAGTACTTC,CASRTGTASYEQYF
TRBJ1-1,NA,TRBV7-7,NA,TGTGCCAGCAGCCCGGTCGGGTGGAACACTGAAGCTTTCTTT,CASSPVGWNTEAFF
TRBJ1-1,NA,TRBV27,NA,TGTGCCAGCAGAGAGGGTTGGGGGCTAAACACTGAAGCTTTCTTT,CASREGWGLNTEAFF
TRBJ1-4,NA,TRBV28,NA,TGTGCCAGCAGAACCACAGGAAAACTGTTTTTT,CASRTTGKLFF
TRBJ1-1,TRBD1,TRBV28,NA,TGTGCCAGCAGCCGGGGACAGGTGGGCACTGAAGCTTTCTTT,CASSRGQVGTEAFF
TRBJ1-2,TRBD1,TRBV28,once,TGTGCCAGCACCCACCCGACAGGGTTCTATGGCTACACCTTC,CASTHPTGFYGYTF
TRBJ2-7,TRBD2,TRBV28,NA,TGTGCCAGCAGTCCCAGCGGAGCGGGGGGGCTCTACGAGCAGTACTTC,CASSPSGAGGLYEQYF
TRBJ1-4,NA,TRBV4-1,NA,TGCGCCAGCTCCCCACGGGCAACTAATGAAAAACTGTTTTTT,CASSPRATNEKLFF
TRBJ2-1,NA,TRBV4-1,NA,TGCGCCAGCAGCCAAGAGCAGGGGAGCTCCTACAATGAGCAGTTCTTC,CASSQEQGSSYNEQFF
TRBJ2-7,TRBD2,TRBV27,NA,TGTGCCAGCTGGGCCGGGACTAGCGTCTACGAGCAGTACTTC,CASWAGTSVYEQYF
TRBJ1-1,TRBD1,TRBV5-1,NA,TGCGCCAGCAGCACCGGACAGGGGGCAGGGGGCACTGAAGCTTTCTTT,CASSTGQGAGGTEAFF
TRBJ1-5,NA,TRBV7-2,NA,TGTGCCAGCAGCCTAGAGCGGGGAAATCAGCCCCAGCATTTT,CASSLERGNQPQHF
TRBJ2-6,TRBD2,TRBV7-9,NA,TGTGCCAGCAGCTCACTAGCGGGGGCAAGTGGGGCCAACGTCCTGACTTTC,CASSSLAGASGANVLTF
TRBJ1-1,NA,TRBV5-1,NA,TGCGCCAGCAGCTTTTCGGGGAACACTGAAGCTTTCTTT,CASSFSGNTEAFF
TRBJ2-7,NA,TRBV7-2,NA,TGTGCCAGCTGCTTGAGGGGGGGTTTTTACGAGCAGTACTTC,CASCLRGGFYEQYF
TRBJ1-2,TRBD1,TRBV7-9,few,TGTGCCAGCAGCTTAGGAGGGACAGCTCCAGACTATGGCTACACCTTC,CASSLGGTAPDYGYTF
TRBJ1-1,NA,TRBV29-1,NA,TGCAGCGTTTTCGGACAGAGATGGTCTGAAGCTTTCTTT,CSVFGQRWSEAFF
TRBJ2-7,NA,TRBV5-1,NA,TGCGCCAGCAGCCCTAAGGGGCCACAGACCTACGAGCAGTACTTC,CASSPKGPQTYEQYF
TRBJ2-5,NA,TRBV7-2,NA,TGTGCCAGCAGCTTAGGAGGACGGGAACAAGAGACCCAGTACTTC,CASSLGGREQETQYF
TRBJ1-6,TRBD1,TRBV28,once,TGTGCCAGCAGGATCGGACAGGGAGGTCCACCCCTCCACTTT,CASRIGQGGPPLHF
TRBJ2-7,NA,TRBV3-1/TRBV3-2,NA,TGTGCCAGCAGCCGCGACTCCCCCTTCAAGTACGAGCAGTACTTC,CASSRDSPFKYEQYF
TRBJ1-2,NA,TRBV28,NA,TGTGCCAGCAGTTTGTATGACGGGTATGGCTACACCTTC,CASSLYDGYGYTF
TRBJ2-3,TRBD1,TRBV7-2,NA,TGTGCCAGCACCCCTCGGGGCAGGGGGACAGATACGCAGTATTTT,CASTPRGRGTDTQYF
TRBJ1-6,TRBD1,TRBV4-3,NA,TGCGCCAGCAGCCCCAGAACGGGGACAGGGAATTCACCCCTCCACTTT,CASSPRTGTGNSPLHF
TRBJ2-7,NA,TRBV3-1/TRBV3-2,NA,TGTGCCAGCAGCCAGGTCTACTACGAGCAGTACTTC,CASSQVYYEQYF
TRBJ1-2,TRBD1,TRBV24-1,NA,TGTGCCACCAGTGATTCTGCAGGGGGCGGCTATGGCTACACCTTC,CATSDSAGGGYGYTF
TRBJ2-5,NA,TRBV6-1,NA,TGTGCCAGCAGTGAAGGAAGGGGGTTTGAGACCCAGTACTTC,CASSEGRGFETQYF